The 10 T cell receptor beta chains below were found in one sample sequenced in a study of CD8 T cells in ankylosing spondylitis (dated by TCRdb to between 2016 and 2019). The library was prepared using 5' RACE. The run used an Illumina HiSeq 2500. TCRdb trimmed public reads at Q25 via fastp, called clones via MiXCR and kept in-frame beta chains. Under each unique CDR3 protein, matching rows form one entry showing the most common genes and DNA. A total of 250,000 or so distinct CDR3 sequences appear in this sample, over 9.5% of them only once. The ten most abundant clones make up around 3% of the sample. Specimen: blood, either unsorted or a sorted T cell fraction (not recorded which). Source of these receptors: a male donor with ankylosing spondylitis or in good health (not recorded which).

This clonotype was observed many times. The chain joins TRBV5-1 to TRBJ1-3; D is unresolved. Germline V gene sequence: CDR1 SGHRS, CDR2 YFSETQ. Trimming took 5 bases from V and 2 from J, leaving 17 bases between them. This CDR3 comprises 16 residues. In DNA form, the CDR3 reads TGCGCCAGCAGTGGCGTTGTAGGAGGGACTGGAAACACCATATATTTT. Its translation is CASSGVVGGTGNTIYF.

V gene TRBV5-1 combines with J gene TRBJ1-1; perhaps TRBD1 as D (5 bases). V gave up 4 bases and J gave up 4 bases, with 14 bases separating them. Germline V CDR1 and CDR2: SGHRS, YFSETQ. This CDR3 contains 14 residues. The CDR3, as DNA: TGCGCCAGCAGCGCCCTCCCCCAGGGCACTGAAGCTTTCTTT. This translates into CASSALPQGTEAFF. Using reference TRBV5-1 and TRBJ1-1 for the parts outside the CDR3, the full variable domain is KAGVTQTPRYLIKTRGQQVTLSCSPISGHRSVSWYQQTPGQGLQFLFEYFSETQRNKGNFPGRFSGRQFSNSRSEMNVSTLELGDSALYLCASSALPQGTEAFFGQGTRLTVV.

This clonotype was picked up a small number of times. The chain is built from TRBV29-1 and TRBJ2-1; 9 bases fit TRBD1. Per the germline V gene, CDR1 is SQVTM and CDR2 is ANQGSEA. The V and J ends lost 4 bases and 4 bases, in that order; junction bases with no gene match: 8. The CDR3 spans 15 residues. The CDR3 nucleotides are TGCAGCGTTGGGGGGGGGACAGGGCCTTACAATGAGCAGTTCTTC. Encoded protein: CSVGGGTGPYNEQFF.

The genes are TRBV7-9 and TRBJ2-3, with 7 bases identical to TRBD1. The CDR3 contains 14 residues. V was clipped by 4 bases and J by 1 base; unmatched bases: 2. Germline V CDR1 and CDR2: SEHNR, FQNEAQ (reference sequence). The CDR3 is CASSYGQGTDTQYF. The CDR3 region has the DNA TGTGCCAGCAGCTACGGACAGGGCACAGATACGCAGTATTTT.

At least ten counts were recorded for this clonotype. The chain employs TRBV6-1 and TRBJ2-1; 10 bases map to TRBD1. The CDR3 consists of 14 residues. With 11 bases clipped from V and 9 bases from J, the junction kept 13 bases outside the gene matches. Germline lookup yields CDR1 MNHNS and CDR2 SASEGT. CDR3 in DNA: TGTGCCTCGGGTGTTTGGACAGGGGGAAGTGAGCAGTTCTTC. It specifies CASGVWTGGSEQFF.

This clonotype has ten or more counts. This rearrangement joins TRBV20-1 to TRBJ2-5; possibly TRBD2 for D (5 bases). Germline loops: CDR1 DFQATT, CDR2 SNEGSKA (reference sequence). Trimming took 6 bases from V and 3 from J, leaving 14 bases between them. The CDR3 is 13 residues long. The chain's CDR3 is CSAPRRGEETQYF. The CDR3 DNA reads TGCAGTGCCCCCCGCCGGGGAGAAGAGACCCAGTACTTC.

V usage is TRBV29-1 and J usage is TRBJ2-5; 10 bases fit TRBD2. V shed 6 bases and J 10 bases; nucleotides not matched to a gene: 11. The CDR3 sequence is 13 residues long. Germline V CDR1 and CDR2: SQVTM, ANQGSEA. The CDR3 here is CSVQREGLDNQYF. CDR3 in DNA: TGCAGCGTCCAGCGGGAGGGCCTCGACAACCAGTACTTC.

The sample holds many counts of this clonotype. The chain carries TRBV20-1 and TRBJ2-3, with 7 bases lining up with TRBD2. Germline V gene lookup returns CDR1 DFQATT and CDR2 SNEGSKA (reference sequence). V lost 5 bases to trimming and J lost 0 bases; unmatched junction nucleotides: 2. The CDR3 totals 13 residues. The CDR3 DNA sequence: TGCAGTGCTCCCGGGGGGAGCACAGATACGCAGTATTTT. Protein product: CSAPGGSTDTQYF.

There are many counts of this clonotype. This chain links TRBV20-1 with TRBJ2-1; D possibly uses TRBD1 or TRBD2 (6 bases each). The CDR3 extends over 13 amino acids. With 3 bases removed from V and 5 bases from J, the gap between germline ends came to 11 bases. Germline V gives CDR1 DFQATT, CDR2 SNEGSKA (reference sequence). CDR3 in DNA: TGCAGTGCTAGCGGGGGCCCAGACAATGAGCAGTTCTTC. Translation: CSASGGPDNEQFF.

This clonotype came up many times. The V call is TRBV2, the J call TRBJ1-5; TRBD1 is a possible D gene (5 bases). V was pared by 0 bases and J by 5 bases, with 11 bases between. The CDR3 covers 15 residues. Germline V lookup: CDR1 SNHLY, CDR2 FYNNEI. The DNA for the CDR3 is TGTGCCAGCAGTGAAGCCCGGCAGGGACATCAGCCCCAGCATTTT. Translated, it gives CASSEARQGHQPQHF.